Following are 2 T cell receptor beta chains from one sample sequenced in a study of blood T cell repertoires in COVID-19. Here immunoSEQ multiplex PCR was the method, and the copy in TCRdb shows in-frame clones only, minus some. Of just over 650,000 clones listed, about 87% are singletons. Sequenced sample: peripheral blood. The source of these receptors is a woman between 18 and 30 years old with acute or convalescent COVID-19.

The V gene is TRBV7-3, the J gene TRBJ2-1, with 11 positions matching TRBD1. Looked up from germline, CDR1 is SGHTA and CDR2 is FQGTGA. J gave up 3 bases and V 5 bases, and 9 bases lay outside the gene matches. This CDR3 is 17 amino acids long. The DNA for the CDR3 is TGTGCCAGCAGCGGAACGGGACAGGGGGGATACTACAATGAGCAGTTCTTC. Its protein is CASSGTGQGGYYNEQFF. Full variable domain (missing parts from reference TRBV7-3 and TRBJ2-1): GAGVSQTPSNKVTEKGKYVELRCDPISGHTALYWYRQSLGQGPEFLIYFQGTGAADDSGLPNDRFFAVRPEGSVSTLKIQRTERGDSAVYLCASSGTGQGGYYNEQFFGPGTRLTVL.

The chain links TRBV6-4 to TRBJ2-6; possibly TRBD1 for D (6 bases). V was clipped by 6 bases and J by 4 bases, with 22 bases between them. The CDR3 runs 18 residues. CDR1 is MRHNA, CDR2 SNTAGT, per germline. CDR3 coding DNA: TGTGCCAGCAGGGAAAGACAGGAGCTCCGGCTAGGGGCCAACGTCCTGACTTTC. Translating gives CASRERQELRLGANVLTF.